This T cell receptor (beta chain) originates from a study of CD8+ T cells in alopecia areata. Study-level findings and limits: Sequencing of scalp samples also includes resident alphabeta T cells from normal skin. Clonality was higher in lesional than normal scalp, especially in alopecia totalis/universalis.

As concerns this clone: The target antigen is unknown.

RNA was extracted and reverse transcribed into cDNA as the sequencing template. Clones were read by immunoSEQ multiplex PCR, and TCRdb kept only the in-frame ones, dropping some. The data contain about 130,000 clones, approximately 49% of them singletons. Alopecia areata patients had lesional scalp punch biopsies and peripheral blood taken from them. The authors sorted CD4+ and CD8+ T cells from PBMCs. This specimen consisted of CD8+ T cells sorted from blood, obtained at week 0. The sequence derives from a human donor with alopecia areata.

The DNA for the CDR3 is TGTGCCAGCAGTTACGCGGGGGGGTACAATGAGCAGTTCTTC. It encodes CASSYAGGYNEQFF. The gene calls are TRBV6-5 and TRBJ2-1; the match to TRBD2 covers 9 bases. The CDR3 totals 14 residues. After removal of 2 bases from V and 4 bases from J, the junction contained 0 bases not matched to a gene. Germline V gives CDR1 MNHEY, CDR2 SVGAGI.